The clone carrying this TCR beta chain was seen only a few times. Its antigen is currently unknown. The data are from a study of T cells in Graves' hyperthyroidism and ophthalmopathy. Study findings and constraints: Model predictions of ophthalmopathy came a median 6.5 months before onset.

RNA transcripts gave rise to amplified TCR beta CDR3 regions. Carried out on the TCR CDR3, a first-round RT-PCR used the HTBI primer set. MiXCR, applied by TCRdb to the multiplex PCR reads, yields one record per CDR3 protein. The table includes approximately 720,000 distinct CDR3 sequences, around 20% detected once. What was sequenced was blood. The sequence came from a woman aged 45 to 65 with Graves' hyperthyroidism that later progressed to Graves' ophthalmopathy.

The CDR3: CASRYKTPAGELFF. CDR3 sequence (DNA): TGTGCCAGCAGATATAAAACACCTGCCGGGGAGCTGTTTTTT. The rearrangement links TRBV7-2 to TRBJ2-2; no clear D. Germline CDR1 reads SGHTA; CDR2 reads FQGNSA. Trimming took off 6 bases at V and 6 bases at J, with 14 bases between the two ends. This CDR3 has 14 residues.